This T cell receptor (beta chain) was sequenced in a study of cytomegalovirus exposure and HLA in healthy donors. Healthy bone marrow donors supplied every sample. Donors had nominal health at sampling but likely had unrecorded immune exposures. Amplification used 60 Vbeta primers and 13 Jbeta primers. TCRdb's copy holds only in-frame clones and misses some; the assay was immunoSEQ multiplex PCR. This sample has tens of thousands of clones; around 77% occur once, and the top ten carry about 4.8%. The material sequenced was PBMCs. The origin of this receptor is a male donor in good health and CMV-seropositive.

The CDR3: CASSEDRWRPQHF. The CDR3 DNA is TGTGCCAGCAGTGAAGATAGGTGGAGGCCCCAGCATTTT. This rearrangement joins TRBV2 to TRBJ1-5; D not certain. V was trimmed by 1 base and J by 9 bases, leaving 10 bases between them. Germline CDR1 and CDR2: SNHLY and FYNNEI. The CDR3 spans 13 residues. Supplemented by reference TRBV2 and TRBJ1-5, the full variable domain reads EPEVTQTPSHQVTQMGQEVILRCVPISNHLYFYWYRQILGQKVEFLVSFYNNEISEKSEIFDDQFSVERPDGSNFTLKIRSTKLEDSAMYFCASSEDRWRPQHFGDGTRLSIL.